The clone carrying this T cell receptor beta chain was observed a few times. Its target is unknown. Expressed TCRB transcripts were sequenced because the entire RNA isolate underwent reverse transcription. Sequenced by immunoSEQ multiplex PCR; TCRdb stores in-frame clones only, minus some. Of 120,000 or so clones in the sample, roughly 17% were seen once. The data originate from a study of beta chain features in type 1 diabetes. Findings and caveats of the study: The study found moderately but significantly shorter TCRB CDR3s in all four CD4+ subsets of Type 1 diabetes patients.

Purity of each sorted population was above 95%. Sequencing used central memory CD4+ T cells from blood. The TCR originated in a man aged 18 to 29 with type 1 diabetes.

The CDR3 here is CAWSAWARTSAGYYADTQYF. The CDR3 nucleotides are TGTGCCTGGAGTGCCTGGGCTAGGACTAGCGCGGGCTACTACGCGGATACGCAGTATTTT. The chain combines TRBV30 with TRBJ2-3; 9 bases fit TRBD2. Germline V gene sequence: CDR1 GTSNPN, CDR2 SVGIG (reference sequence). The CDR3 totals 20 residues. V lost 1 base, J lost 6 bases, and 23 bases stayed unmatched.